These 28 T cell receptor beta chains share one sample of origin, sequenced in a study of beta chain features in type 1 diabetes. The investigators reverse transcribed all of the isolated RNA, so they sequenced expressed TCRB transcripts. The assay was immunoSEQ multiplex PCR, and TCRdb's table has in-frame clones only and misses some. The data hold 220,000 or so clones, with around 65% observed a single time. The source material was naive CD4+ T cells from blood. These receptors all stem from a man aged 30-40 years in good health.

V is TRBV7-2 and J is TRBJ2-5; 12 positions agree with TRBD2. This CDR3 has 17 amino acids. Trimming took 5 bases from V and 3 from J; bases not matched to a gene: 10. Germline V gene lookup returns CDR1 SGHTA and CDR2 FQGNSA. CDR3 DNA: TGTGCCAGCAGCCGCATGAGCTCTAGCGGGGGGGAAGAGACCCAGTACTTC. Amino acid sequence: CASSRMSSSGGEETQYF.

The rearrangement links TRBV7-9 to TRBJ2-3, with D unresolved. The germline V and J ends were trimmed by 8 bases and 4 bases, with 10 bases remaining between them. The CDR3 is made up of 12 amino acids. Germline loops: CDR1 SEHNR, CDR2 FQNEAQ (reference sequence). CDR3 nucleotide sequence: TGTGCCAGCGCTTTGTGGGCAGATACGCAGTATTTT. It codes for CASALWADTQYF.

This chain joins TRBV6-5 and TRBJ1-1; D uncertain. Per germline, CDR1 MNHEY and CDR2 SVGAGI. CDR3 length: 12 residues. Trimming cost V 6 bases and J 1 base, with 6 bases left between them. The CDR3 coding sequence is TGTGCCAGCAGCCGACAGAACACTGAAGCTTTCTTT. Its translation is CASSRQNTEAFF.

The rearrangement uses TRBV6-5 and TRBJ2-1; D is unclear. Germline CDR1 reads MNHEY; CDR2 reads SVGAGI. The CDR3 consists of 13 residues. With 5 bases removed from V and 4 bases from J, the gap between germline ends came to 9 bases. The CDR3 DNA follows: TGTGCCAGCAGTCGCGGAGTTTACAATGAGCAGTTCTTC. Its protein is CASSRGVYNEQFF.

This clone was counted a single time. The chain carries TRBV30 and TRBJ1-5; D remains ambiguous. V lost 1 base and J lost 0, with 10 bases in between. The CDR3 has 15 residues. Germline V lookup: CDR1 GTSNPN, CDR2 SVGIG (reference sequence). The DNA of the CDR3 is TGTGCCTGGAGTGCCGGACTGACTAGCAATCAGCCCCAGCATTTT. It yields the protein CAWSAGLTSNQPQHF. Together with reference TRBV30 and TRBJ1-5, the CDR3 gives the full variable domain: SQTIHQWPATLVQPVGSPLSLECTVEGTSNPNLYWYRQAAGRGLQLLFYSVGIGQISSEVPQNLSASRPQDRQFILSSKKLLLSDSGFYLCAWSAGLTSNQPQHFGDGTRLSIL.

This clone was seen a handful of times. The V gene is TRBV7-9, the J gene TRBJ2-1, with 12 positions matching TRBD2. V dropped 5 bases and J dropped 9; count of bases not matched to a gene: 11. Germline V gene data show CDR1 as SEHNR and CDR2 as FQNEAQ (reference sequence). CDR3 length: 16 residues. CDR3 loop: CASSPWTSGIVVEQFF. In DNA form, the CDR3 reads TGTGCCAGCAGCCCTTGGACTAGCGGGATTGTGGTTGAGCAGTTCTTC.

This chain links TRBV27 with TRBJ2-5; possible D gene TRBD2, 5 bases. There are 16 residues in the CDR3. Trimming pared 6 bases from V and 0 bases from J, leaving 17 bases between. The V gene's germline CDR1 is MNHEY and CDR2 SMNVEV (reference sequence). The CDR3 is CASSRGGLMYQETQYF. The CDR3 DNA is TGTGCCAGCAGCCGGGGTGGGTTGATGTACCAAGAGACCCAGTACTTC.

This clone was recorded a few times. The rearrangement uses TRBV30 and TRBJ2-7; perhaps TRBD1 as D (5 bases). This CDR3 region has 18 residues. V was clipped by 0 bases and J by 6 bases, with 27 bases between them. CDR1 and CDR2 from the germline V gene are GTSNPN and SVGIG (reference sequence). The CDR3 coding sequence is TGTGCCTGGAGTGTAGGTCGGACATCTCCAGCCGTACGGCGCGAGCAGTACTTC. Its protein is CAWSVGRTSPAVRREQYF.

The genes are TRBV30 and TRBJ2-3, with D maybe TRBD1 (6 bases). The V and J ends lost 2 bases and 4 bases respectively, with 16 bases between them. This CDR3 region has 15 residues. The germline gives CDR1 GTSNPN, CDR2 SVGIG (reference sequence). The CDR3 protein is CAWSPRGSSPDTQYF. Written as DNA, the CDR3 is TGTGCCTGGAGTCCCAGGGGAAGTTCTCCAGATACGCAGTATTTT.

The chain links TRBV7-2 to TRBJ2-1; D is perhaps TRBD2 (6 bases). The CDR3 is made up of 14 amino acids. The germline gives CDR1 SGHTA, CDR2 FQGNSA. V lost 1 base, J lost 15 bases, and 19 bases lay in between. The CDR3 protein is CASSLGPDGSGGFF. DNA for the CDR3: TGTGCCAGCAGCTTAGGCCCCGATGGTAGCGGAGGGTTCTTC.

The chain is built from TRBV4-3 and TRBJ2-6; no firm D call. V was shortened by 3 bases and J by 0 bases, with 9 bases between the two germline ends. The length of the CDR3 is 16 residues. CDR1 and CDR2 from the germline V gene are LGHNA and YSLEER. The CDR3 sequence is CASSQVTNSGANVLTF. CDR3 nucleotides: TGCGCCAGCAGCCAGGTGACGAACTCTGGGGCCAACGTCCTGACTTTC.

The chain recombines TRBV14 with TRBJ2-1; perhaps TRBD2 as D (5 bases). Trimming left V 5 bases short and J 0 bases short, with 8 bases between. This CDR3 region has 14 residues. The germline V gene encodes CDR1 SGHDN and CDR2 FVKESK. The CDR3 DNA sequence: TGTGCCAGCAGCTTAACTAGCTCCTACAATGAGCAGTTCTTC. It codes for CASSLTSSYNEQFF.

This chain joins TRBV29-1 and TRBJ2-2, with 9 bases that match TRBD1. The ends lost 5 bases at V and 5 bases at J; junction bases unmatched: 9. This CDR3 has 15 amino acids. Per the germline V gene, CDR1 is SQVTM and CDR2 is ANQGSEA. This CDR3 reads CSVSGQGYRTGELFF. As DNA, the CDR3 is TGCAGCGTTAGCGGACAGGGGTACCGGACCGGGGAGCTGTTTTTT.

The sample holds one count of this clone. This chain joins TRBV28 and TRBJ2-7, with D possibly TRBD2 on 6 matching bases. Germline values: CDR1 MDHEN, CDR2 SYDVKM. The V end lost 5 bases, the J end lost 0 bases, and 14 bases lay between the germline ends. CDR3 length: 15 amino acids. This chain's CDR3 is CASSGEGGISYEQYF. CDR3 nucleotide sequence: TGTGCCAGCAGTGGGGAAGGAGGGATCTCCTACGAGCAGTACTTC.

J is TRBJ2-7 and V is TRBV5-4; D unresolved. The length of the CDR3 is 11 residues. V was shortened by 2 bases and J by 5 bases, with 5 bases between the two germline ends. Per the germline V gene, CDR1 is SGHNT and CDR2 is YYREEE (reference sequence). The CDR3 loop reads CASSLRHEQYF. CDR3 in DNA: TGTGCCAGCAGCTTAAGGCACGAGCAGTACTTC.

The genes are TRBV19 and TRBJ2-1; D is unresolved. V lost 8 bases, J lost 1 base, and 3 bases lay in between. From germline, CDR1 is LNHDA and CDR2 SQIVND (reference sequence). The CDR3 is 11 residues long. Written as DNA, the CDR3 is TGTGCCAGTCGTTCCTACAATGAGCAGTTCTTC. Translating gives CASRSYNEQFF.

This clone came up a few times. The chain carries TRBV30 and TRBJ1-4; D gene unclear. V dropped 7 bases and J dropped 4 bases, with 16 bases sitting between them. Germline CDR1 reads GTSNPN; CDR2 reads SVGIG (reference sequence). This CDR3 region has 14 residues. For the CDR3, the DNA is TGTGCCTCCTCTCCGGGCCAATATAATGAAAAACTGTTTTTT. Translating gives CASSPGQYNEKLFF.

The chain combines TRBV28 with TRBJ2-7; the D gene is possibly TRBD1 (6 bases). Germline CDR1 is MDHEN and CDR2 is SYDVKM. The CDR3 extends over 15 amino acids. V was pared by 6 bases and J by 0 bases, with 15 bases between. The CDR3 DNA reads TGTGCCAGCAGCCCGGGCGGACAGAGCTCCTACGAGCAGTACTTC. This gives the protein CASSPGGQSSYEQYF.

The chain couples TRBV30 to TRBJ2-7, with no clear D. V dropped 2 bases and J dropped 3 bases, with 5 bases sitting between them. Per the germline V gene, CDR1 is GTSNPN and CDR2 is SVGIG (reference sequence). The CDR3 sequence is 11 residues long. For the CDR3, the DNA is TGTGCCTGGAGTACTTACTACGAGCAGTACTTC. The encoded protein is CAWSTYYEQYF.

The chain links TRBV9 to TRBJ2-1, with TRBD1 identical over 9 bases. In germline, CDR1 is SGDLS, CDR2 YYNGEE. The CDR3 extends over 16 amino acids. After removal of 4 bases from V and 5 bases from J, the junction contained 10 bases not matched to a gene. CDR3 nucleotides: TGTGCCAGCAGCAGCCGGACAGGGGAATACGACAATGAGCAGTTCTTC. The encoded protein is CASSSRTGEYDNEQFF.

The chain recombines TRBV7-2 with TRBJ2-3; the D gene is possibly TRBD1 (5 bases). Deletions cut 5 bases from V and 0 bases from J, with 15 bases between. Germline CDR1 and CDR2: SGHTA and FQGNSA. This CDR3 has 16 residues. Here the CDR3 DNA reads TGTGCCAGCAGCGTCCAGGGCCCGCCTAGCACAGATACGCAGTATTTT. Amino acids: CASSVQGPPSTDTQYF.

The genes are TRBV10-3 and TRBJ2-2; no definite D call. The V gene lost 4 bases and the J gene lost 0 bases, with 3 bases spanning the gap. Germline V lookup: CDR1 ENHRY, CDR2 SYGVKD. This CDR3 comprises 13 residues. This chain's CDR3 is CAISGANTGELFF. The CDR3 nucleotides read TGTGCCATCAGTGGTGCGAACACCGGGGAGCTGTTTTTT.

Only a few counts were recorded for this clone. This rearrangement joins TRBV30 to TRBJ2-3; perhaps TRBD2 as D (5 bases). Germline lookup yields CDR1 GTSNPN and CDR2 SVGIG (reference sequence). The CDR3 is made up of 14 amino acids. The germline V and J ends were trimmed by 0 bases and 2 bases, with 9 bases remaining between them. The CDR3 sequence: CAWSVRGFTDTQYF. In DNA, the CDR3 is TGTGCCTGGAGTGTACGGGGTTTCACAGATACGCAGTATTTT.

This clone was observed once. CDR3 sequence: CASSSGQGLAKNIQYF. Written as DNA, the CDR3 is TGTGCCAGCAGCTCAGGACAGGGGCTAGCCAAAAACATTCAGTACTTC. The J gene is TRBJ2-4, the V gene TRBV7-2; 9 nucleotides align to TRBD1. Germline V gene sequence: CDR1 SGHTA, CDR2 FQGNSA. This CDR3 spans 16 amino acids. V shed 4 bases and J 0 bases; nucleotides not matched to a gene: 4. Full variable domain (rest looked up from reference TRBV7-2 and TRBJ2-4): GAGVSQSPSNKVTEKGKDVELRCDPISGHTALYWYRQSLGQGLEFLIYFQGNSAPDKSGLPSDRFSAERTGGSVSTLTIQRTQQEDSAVYLCASSSGQGLAKNIQYFGAGTRLSVL.

This chain links TRBV7-9 with TRBJ2-7; TRBD2 might be the D (6 bases). Germline V lookup: CDR1 SEHNR, CDR2 FQNEAQ (reference sequence). There are 13 residues in the CDR3. Trimming removed 5 bases from V and 5 bases from J, with 13 bases in between. CDR3 residues: CASSPIASDEQYF. CDR3 nucleotide sequence: TGTGCCAGCAGCCCGATTGCTAGCGACGAGCAGTACTTC.

This clone was detected a few times. The genes are TRBV30 and TRBJ2-1, with 13 bases lining up with TRBD2. The CDR3 spans 13 residues. Trimming removed 8 bases from V and 7 bases from J; junction bases left unmatched: 5. The germline V gene encodes CDR1 GTSNPN and CDR2 SVGIG (reference sequence). Here the CDR3 reads CAGGLAGDNEQFF. The DNA for the CDR3 is TGTGCCGGAGGACTAGCGGGGGATAATGAGCAGTTCTTC.

The CDR3 nucleotides are TGCGCCAGCAGCCAACAGACTAGCGACCCGCACACCGGGGAGCTGTTTTTT. Residues: CASSQQTSDPHTGELFF. The V gene is TRBV5-1, the J gene TRBJ2-2; 8 nucleotides agree with TRBD2. This CDR3 comprises 17 residues. V shed 4 bases, J shed 3 bases, and the junction held 11 bases outside the gene matches. Germline CDR1 SGHRS, CDR2 YFSETQ.

The chain joins TRBV30 to TRBJ2-4; a weak D match, TRBD2 (5 bases). Germline-derived CDR1 and CDR2 are GTSNPN and SVGIG (reference sequence). The V and J ends lost 4 bases and 0 bases respectively, with 7 bases between them. The CDR3 loop spans 13 amino acids. The CDR3 is CAWIGLAKNIQYF. The DNA for the CDR3 is TGTGCCTGGATCGGACTAGCCAAAAACATTCAGTACTTC.